Listed here are 20 T cell receptor beta chains from one sample, sequenced in a study of blood T cells in healthy people across ages. The authors ran a second PCR of 7 to 11 cycles using a sample-barcoded 5' primer and a J-beta primer mix. TCRdb independently ran MiXCR on the 5' RACE reads; one entry per CDR3 protein. Of around 600,000 distinct CDR3 sequences listed, around 50% were seen once; the top ten hold roughly 25%. The specimen sequenced was blood. All receptors derive from a man older than 75 in good health.

V is TRBV29-1 and J is TRBJ2-3; 13 bases match TRBD2. This CDR3 is built from 16 residues. The V gene's germline CDR1 is SQVTM and CDR2 ANQGSEA. V was pared by 6 bases and J by 2 bases, with 8 bases of the junction left unmatched. The CDR3 region has the DNA TGCAGCGTAGAATTACTAGCGGGAGGGGCCACAGATACGCAGTATTTT. Amino acids: CSVELLAGGATDTQYF.

This clonotype occurred a few times. V is TRBV7-9 and J is TRBJ1-1, with D tentatively TRBD1 (6 bases). Germline values: CDR1 SEHNR, CDR2 FQNEAQ (reference sequence). Between the trimmed V and J ends, which lost 5 bases and 0 bases, there was a span of 7 bases. The CDR3 covers 13 residues. The CDR3, as DNA: TGTGCCAGCAGCCGACAGGTGAACACTGAAGCTTTCTTT. This sequence encodes CASSRQVNTEAFF. The full variable domain, its missing parts supplied by reference TRBV7-9 and TRBJ1-1, is DTGVSQNPRHKITKRGQNVTFRCDPISEHNRLYWYRQTLGQGPEFLTYFQNEAQLEKSRLLSDRFSAERPKGSFSTLEIQRTEQGDSAMYLCASSRQVNTEAFFGQGTRLTVV.

The rearrangement uses TRBV2 and TRBJ1-6; D unclear. CDR1 SNHLY and CDR2 FYNNEI come from the germline V gene. The CDR3 length is 13 residues. The germline V and J ends were trimmed by 4 bases and 8 bases, with 9 bases remaining between them. In DNA form, the CDR3 reads TGTGCCAGCAGTGGTCGGGCTCATTCACCCCTCCACTTT. It yields the protein CASSGRAHSPLHF.

This clonotype was observed many times. V usage is TRBV29-1 and J usage is TRBJ2-1; TRBD2 agrees at 10 bases. Germline V gene lookup returns CDR1 SQVTM and CDR2 ANQGSEA. The CDR3 totals 14 residues. J gave up 5 bases and V 7 bases, and 8 bases lay outside the gene matches. Here the CDR3 reads CSAYSGRINNEQFF. CDR3 in DNA: TGCAGCGCCTATAGCGGGAGGATCAACAATGAGCAGTTCTTC.

This clonotype was seen repeatedly, ten times or more. The rearrangement joins TRBV20-1 to TRBJ2-3, with D possibly TRBD2 on 6 matching bases. V was clipped by 1 base and J by 3 bases, with 11 bases between them. There are 14 residues in the CDR3. Germline V lookup: CDR1 DFQATT, CDR2 SNEGSKA (reference sequence). This chain's CDR3 is CSARVGGVTDTQYF. The CDR3 region has the DNA TGCAGTGCTAGAGTGGGGGGAGTGACAGATACGCAGTATTTT.

V is TRBV7-9 and J is TRBJ1-1, with D unresolved. The CDR3 contains 13 residues. The germline V and J ends were trimmed by 5 bases and 1 base, with 8 bases remaining between them. CDR1 is SEHNR and CDR2 is FQNEAQ in the germline V gene (reference sequence). CDR3 in amino acids: CASSVSKNTEAFF. As DNA, the CDR3 is TGTGCCAGCAGCGTAAGCAAGAACACTGAAGCTTTCTTT.

The chain joins TRBV27 to TRBJ2-5; D call uncertain. TRBJ2-7 explains the end of the DNA better; the J call may be wrong. This CDR3 comprises 15 residues. CDR1 is MNHEY, CDR2 SMNVEV, per germline (reference sequence). The CDR3 loop reads CASSFTGVTSYEQYF. CDR3 sequence (DNA): TGTGCCAGCAGCTTTACTGGGGTCACTTCCTACGAGCAGTACTTC.

The chain is built from TRBV11-1 and TRBJ2-5; 7 bases align to TRBD2. The CDR3 runs 14 residues. From germline, CDR1 is SGHAT and CDR2 FQDESV (reference sequence). V was pared by 5 bases and J by 2 bases, with 5 bases of the junction left unmatched. The chain's CDR3 is CASSGLEAQETQYF. CDR3 bases: TGTGCCAGCAGCGGACTAGAGGCACAAGAGACCCAGTACTTC.

This clonotype was seen ten or more times. The rearrangement uses TRBV7-2 and TRBJ2-1; TRBD2 matches 12 bases. The CDR3 loop spans 17 amino acids. J was trimmed by 2 bases and V by 10 bases; bases with no gene match: 12. Germline V lookup: CDR1 SGHTA, CDR2 FQGNSA. The CDR3 protein is CATDGLAGSSAYNEQFF. In nucleotides, the CDR3 is TGTGCCACCGACGGACTAGCGGGGAGTAGCGCCTACAATGAGCAGTTCTTC.

This chain links TRBV24-1 with TRBJ2-3; D is unresolved. Germline V CDR1 and CDR2: KGHDR, SFDVKD. The CDR3 is 15 residues long. The V and J ends lost 5 bases and 0 bases respectively, with 11 bases between them. CDR3: CATSGRLGSTDTQYF. In DNA form, the CDR3 reads TGTGCCACCAGTGGAAGACTGGGGAGCACAGATACGCAGTATTTT.

The gene calls are TRBV5-1 and TRBJ2-7; D not certain. The V end was cut by 1 base, the J end by 7 bases, with 15 bases between. This CDR3 spans 14 amino acids. CDR1 SGHRS and CDR2 YFSETQ come from the germline V gene. CDR3 amino acids: CASSLLRIPREQYF. CDR3 sequence (DNA): TGCGCCAGCAGCTTGCTACGGATACCTCGAGAGCAGTACTTC. Complete variable domain (other parts from reference TRBV5-1 and TRBJ2-7): KAGVTQTPRYLIKTRGQQVTLSCSPISGHRSVSWYQQTPGQGLQFLFEYFSETQRNKGNFPGRFSGRQFSNSRSEMNVSTLELGDSALYLCASSLLRIPREQYFGPGTRLTVT.

In this sample, this clonotype turned up a few times. This sequence joins TRBV29-1 and TRBJ2-2; D may be TRBD1 (5 bases). CDR1 is SQVTM and CDR2 is ANQGSEA in the germline V gene. Trimming removed 4 bases at V and 6 bases at J, with 15 bases between. This CDR3 has 14 residues. CDR3 nucleotide sequence: TGCAGCGTTGGATTTGTAGGGGTCCCCGGGGAGCTGTTTTTT. Protein product: CSVGFVGVPGELFF.

In this sample, this clonotype turned up a few times. This rearrangement joins TRBV5-1 to TRBJ2-1; 8 bases are a match to TRBD1. CDR1 is SGHRS and CDR2 is YFSETQ in the germline V gene. Unmatched junction bases numbered 10, after V lost 7 bases and J lost 7 bases. This CDR3 is built from 14 residues. CDR3 loop: CASGGQGSANEQFF. The CDR3 DNA reads TGCGCCAGCGGCGGACAGGGATCCGCAAATGAGCAGTTCTTC.

J is TRBJ2-7 and V is TRBV27; D call uncertain. V gave up 6 bases and J gave up 6 bases, with 9 bases separating them. Germline-derived CDR1 and CDR2 are MNHEY and SMNVEV (reference sequence). The length of the CDR3 is 11 residues. CDR3 residues: CASRWAGEQYF. CDR3 in DNA: TGTGCCAGCAGGTGGGCCGGCGAGCAGTACTTC.

The chain has TRBV15 and TRBJ2-1; 11 positions agree with TRBD2. CDR1 and CDR2 from the germline V gene are LNHNV and YYDKDF (reference sequence). The length of the CDR3 is 13 residues. The ends lost 5 bases at V and 10 bases at J; junction bases unmatched: 4. This CDR3 is CATSGGLAAEQFF. The CDR3 nucleotides read TGTGCCACCAGCGGGGGACTAGCGGCCGAGCAGTTCTTC.

The gene calls are TRBV25-1 and TRBJ2-3; 9 bases map to TRBD2. The V and J ends lost 4 bases and 3 bases, in that order; junction bases with no gene match: 14. This CDR3 spans 18 amino acids. Germline V gene data show CDR1 as MGHDK and CDR2 as SYGVNS. CDR3 in amino acids: CASSGSNRGLAGTDTQYF. The CDR3 nucleotides read TGTGCCAGCAGTGGGTCAAACAGGGGCCTAGCGGGAACAGATACGCAGTATTTT. The variable domain in full, with the rest retrieved from reference TRBV25-1 and TRBJ2-3, is EADIYQTPRYLVIGTGKKITLECSQTMGHDKMYWYQQDPGMELHLIHYSYGVNSTEKGDLSSESTVSRIRTEHFPLTLESARPSHTSQYLCASSGSNRGLAGTDTQYFGPGTRLTVL.

The chain employs TRBV7-3 and TRBJ2-1; 9 nucleotides align to TRBD2. Trimming took 1 base from V and 3 from J; bases not matched to a gene: 4. Germline loops: CDR1 SGHTA, CDR2 FQGTGA. CDR3 length equals 16 residues. CDR3 coding DNA: TGTGCCAGCAGCTTAAATATAGCGGGGGACTACAATGAGCAGTTCTTC. It is translated as CASSLNIAGDYNEQFF.

This clonotype showed up just once. The rearrangement uses TRBV20-1 and TRBJ2-3, with a possible D match to TRBD2 (6 bases). The germline CDR1 and CDR2 sequences are DFQATT and SNEGSKA (reference sequence). Trimming cost V 2 bases and J 1 base, with 13 bases left between them. This CDR3 comprises 15 residues. CDR3 amino acids: CSARNRASGTDTQYF. The CDR3 DNA is TGCAGTGCTAGAAACCGGGCTAGCGGCACAGATACGCAGTATTTT.

J is TRBJ1-4 and V is TRBV20-1, with a weak D call TRBD1 (6 bases). The CDR3 totals 14 residues. The V end lost 3 bases, the J end lost 7 bases, and 15 bases lay between the germline ends. CDR1 DFQATT and CDR2 SNEGSKA come from the germline V gene (reference sequence). The CDR3 here is CSASDPGHGEKLFF. The CDR3 nucleotides read TGCAGTGCTAGTGATCCGGGACACGGTGAAAAACTGTTTTTT.

The chain combines TRBV25-1 with TRBJ2-3; possible D gene TRBD1, 5 bases. This CDR3 contains 17 residues. Looked up from germline, CDR1 is MGHDK and CDR2 is SYGVNS. Trimming cost V 0 bases and J 0 bases, with 13 bases left between them. CDR3 sequence: CASSEYGRADSTDTQYF. In DNA form, the CDR3 reads TGTGCCAGCAGTGAATATGGCAGGGCCGATAGCACAGATACGCAGTATTTT.